Presented here are 28 T cell receptor beta chains from one specimen sequenced in a study of post-analysis software for immune sequencing data (dated by TCRdb to between 2015 and 2017). Results the study describes overall, beyond this receptor: Roughly 5 TRBV segments, including TRBV5-6, TRBV5-1 and TRBV20-1, were significantly more frequent in patients than controls.

Which antigens these TCRs recognize remains unknown. Library construction relied on PCR. The data were produced on an Illumina HiSeq 2500. To reduce PCR and sequencing biases, unique molecular identifiers were incorporated into the TCR beta cDNA libraries. TCRdb itself trimmed the public reads at Q25 with fastp, ran MiXCR and retained productive beta chains. Rows are unified per CDR3 protein, each entry keeping the most common DNA and genes. The sample table lists approximately 730,000 distinct CDR3 sequences, about half of them with a count of one. The top ten constitute over 4.5% of the sample. The sample was blood. The receptors shown here come from a girl aged 10 to 17 with multiple sclerosis.

This clonotype has more than one count but fewer than ten. The chain is built from TRBV10-3 and TRBJ2-7; D is perhaps TRBD2 (5 bases). The CDR3 has 12 amino acids. Trimming removed 7 bases from V and 2 bases from J, with 9 bases in between. Germline V gives CDR1 ENHRY, CDR2 SYGVKD. CDR3 in amino acids: CAINGETYEQYF. As DNA, the CDR3 is TGTGCCATCAACGGGGAGACCTACGAGCAGTACTTC.

The CDR3 coding sequence is TGTGCCACCAGTGTTTCGAACAATGAGCAGTTCTTC. Its translation: CATSVSNNEQFF. The chain carries TRBV24-1 and TRBJ2-1; no firm D call. Germline V gene sequence: CDR1 KGHDR, CDR2 SFDVKD. The CDR3 is 12 residues long. V dropped 5 bases and J dropped 5 bases, with 6 bases sitting between them.

V gene TRBV28 combines with J gene TRBJ2-1, with 10 bases aligning to TRBD1. From germline, CDR1 is MDHEN and CDR2 SYDVKM. CDR3 size: 16 residues. With 5 bases clipped from V and 6 bases from J, the junction kept 10 bases outside the gene matches. For the CDR3, the DNA is TGTGCCAGCAGTCCAGACCCCGGGACAGGGGCCAATGAGCAGTTCTTC. It specifies CASSPDPGTGANEQFF.

The rearrangement uses TRBV10-3 and TRBJ2-5, with D perhaps matching TRBD2 (6 bases). V lost 10 bases and J lost 2, with 17 bases in between. The CDR3 has 14 residues. Germline CDR1 is ENHRY and CDR2 is SYGVKD. CDR3: CATGRRDSQETQYF. The CDR3 DNA sequence: TGTGCCACCGGACGCCGGGACTCGCAAGAGACCCAGTACTTC.

This clonotype was seen a handful of times. The V and J genes are TRBV29-1 and TRBJ2-7, with 14 bases matching TRBD2. The germline V gene encodes CDR1 SQVTM and CDR2 ANQGSEA. Germline trimming cut 4 bases from V and 2 bases from J; bases unmatched to any gene: 7. This CDR3 spans 16 amino acids. The DNA for the CDR3 is TGCAGCGTTGGTGGACTAGCGGGAGGAACCCCCTACGAGCAGTACTTC. Protein: CSVGGLAGGTPYEQYF.

The chain has TRBV14 and TRBJ2-3, with no clear D. CDR1 is SGHDN and CDR2 is FVKESK in the germline V gene. The CDR3 has 14 amino acids. V shed 0 bases and J shed 4 bases, with 8 bases lying between them. CDR3 amino acids: CASSQETRADTQYF. CDR3 DNA sequence: TGTGCCAGCAGCCAAGAGACCCGGGCAGATACGCAGTATTTT.

This clonotype was counted ten times or more. The chain links TRBV7-2 to TRBJ2-1, with TRBD2 matching over 8 bases. In germline, CDR1 is SGHTA, CDR2 FQGNSA. The J segment lost 6 bases and the V segment lost 3 bases, leaving 4 bases of the junction unmatched. This CDR3 is built from 14 residues. As DNA, the CDR3 is TGTGCCAGCAGCTTGGGGACTAGTGGCAATGAGCAGTTCTTC. This sequence encodes CASSLGTSGNEQFF.

This clonotype was seen a handful of times. The junction shows a germline mismatch at one end, possibly a read error. The rearrangement joins TRBV7-9 to TRBJ2-1; 7 nucleotides line up with TRBD1. Per the germline V gene, CDR1 is SEHNR and CDR2 is FQNEAQ (reference sequence). The CDR3 extends over 16 amino acids. The CDR3 protein is CASSLGRGTDYNEQFF. The CDR3 bases are TGTGCCAGCAGTTTAGGTCGAGGGACAGACTACAATGAGCAGTTCTTC.

This chain connects TRBV29-1 to TRBJ2-3, with unresolved D. Trimming took 6 bases from V and 6 from J, leaving 10 bases between them. The CDR3 spans 11 residues. Germline-derived CDR1 and CDR2 are SQVTM and ANQGSEA. CDR3 residues: CSVQMGDTQYF. DNA of the CDR3: TGCAGCGTCCAAATGGGTGATACGCAGTATTTT.

The CDR3 spells CASTIDGAADTQYF. CDR3 DNA sequence: TGTGCCAGCACTATCGACGGAGCTGCAGATACGCAGTATTTT. This chain uses TRBV6-6 with TRBJ2-3; D gene unclear. Per germline, CDR1 MNHNY and CDR2 SVGAGI (reference sequence). The CDR3 is made up of 14 amino acids. Trimming removed 7 bases at V and 4 bases at J, with 15 bases between.

The V and J genes are TRBV6-5 and TRBJ1-1; possibly TRBD1 for D (6 bases). The CDR3 spans 13 residues. Per germline, CDR1 MNHEY and CDR2 SVGAGI. The V end lost 5 bases, the J end lost 5 bases, and 12 bases lay between the germline ends. CDR3 DNA sequence: TGTGCCAGCAGTCTGGGGGCATGGACTGAAGCTTTCTTT. Its translation is CASSLGAWTEAFF.

This clonotype was seen a handful of times. The rearrangement links TRBV5-1 to TRBJ2-7; no definite D call. The germline V gene encodes CDR1 SGHRS and CDR2 YFSETQ. The CDR3 consists of 12 residues. Trimming removed 4 bases at V and 5 bases at J, with 10 bases between. CDR3 DNA sequence: TGCGCCAGCAGCGGGTTGGGGAACGAGCAGTACTTC. It is translated as CASSGLGNEQYF.

This clonotype was observed a handful of times. The V and J genes are TRBV20-1 and TRBJ2-4, with 9 bases that match TRBD2. Trimming took 5 bases from V and 9 from J; bases not matched to a gene: 11. CDR1 is DFQATT, CDR2 SNEGSKA, per germline (reference sequence). This CDR3 is 14 amino acids long. The CDR3 coding sequence is TGCAGTGCTCGTCATGTAGCGGGAGCAGCCATTCAGTACTTC. Protein sequence: CSARHVAGAAIQYF.

V is TRBV12-3 or TRBV12-4 and J is TRBJ2-5, with D maybe TRBD1 (5 bases). TRBJ2-7 matches the DNA end more closely, so the J call is doubtful. The CDR3 is 16 residues long. The CDR3 region is CASSLVPPPGWFEQYF. As DNA, the CDR3 is TGTGCCAGCAGTTTAGTTCCCCCTCCAGGGTGGTTCGAGCAGTACTTC.

The CDR3 nucleotides read TGTGCCAGCAGCCCGGCGGCCTTCGGGGGGGGCGCTTCGGATACGCAGTATTTT. Amino acids: CASSPAAFGGGASDTQYF. V and J are TRBV13 and TRBJ2-3; 8 positions agree with TRBD2. V lost 5 bases to trimming and J lost 6 bases; unmatched junction nucleotides: 19. This CDR3 region has 18 residues. CDR1 PRHDT and CDR2 FYEKMQ come from the germline V gene (reference sequence).

This clonotype was observed once. The CDR3 coding sequence is TGTGCCAGCAGTCCGGGCAGGGCCCCCAATCAGCCCCAGCATTTT. Protein: CASSPGRAPNQPQHF. V and J are TRBV6-5 and TRBJ1-5; D is perhaps TRBD1 (5 bases). The CDR3 extends over 15 amino acids. Looked up from germline, CDR1 is MNHEY and CDR2 is SVGAGI. V was clipped by 5 bases and J by 3 bases, with 14 bases between them.

This rearrangement joins TRBV12-3 or TRBV12-4 to TRBJ2-4; 9 bases match TRBD2. The DNA end is a closer match to TRBJ2-5, so the J assignment may be wrong. The CDR3 has 16 residues. CDR3 loop: CASSPGREGFQETQYF. The DNA for the CDR3 is TGTGCCAGCAGTCCAGGGCGGGAGGGATTCCAAGAGACCCAGTACTTC.

V usage is TRBV29-1 and J usage is TRBJ2-1, with 9 bases lining up with TRBD2. The V and J ends lost 6 bases and 6 bases, in that order; junction bases with no gene match: 12. The CDR3 runs 15 residues. Germline V lookup: CDR1 SQVTM, CDR2 ANQGSEA. The CDR3 region has the DNA TGCAGCGTCACCATGCCGCGGGGGGGCACCAATGAGCAGTTCTTC. Translation: CSVTMPRGGTNEQFF.

V is TRBV6-1 and J is TRBJ1-5; 9 bases are a match to TRBD1. Germline V CDR1 and CDR2: MNHNS, SASEGT. Trimming at V came to 5 bases and at J to 6 bases, leaving 5 bases not matched to a gene. The CDR3 has 14 amino acids. DNA for the CDR3: TGTGCCAGCAGTCCTACAGGGGGCATTCAGCCCCAGCATTTT. This translates into CASSPTGGIQPQHF.

This clonotype was observed a single time. The chain links TRBV6-5 to TRBJ2-3; the D is unclear. V lost 5 bases to trimming and J lost 8 bases, with 11 bases between them. This CDR3 is built from 12 residues. Germline loops: CDR1 MNHEY, CDR2 SVGAGI. The CDR3 DNA is TGTGCCAGCAGTACTGGACCTTCTACGCAGTATTTT. Protein: CASSTGPSTQYF.

This sequence joins TRBV5-5 and TRBJ1-4, with D maybe TRBD1 (6 bases). CDR1 and CDR2 from the germline V gene are SGHKS and YYEKEE (reference sequence). CDR3 length equals 15 residues. V was pared by 3 bases and J by 6 bases, with 15 bases between. Written as DNA, the CDR3 is TGTGCCAGCAGCTCTTTACAGGGCTCTCATGAAAAACTGTTTTTT. Protein: CASSSLQGSHEKLFF.

CDR3 nucleotide sequence: TGTGCCAGCAGCACGGGACAGGGCGAACACGAGACCCAGTACTTC. It codes for CASSTGQGEHETQYF. The rearrangement uses TRBV11-3 and TRBJ2-4; 9 bases fit TRBD1. The DNA matches TRBJ2-5 better at its end, which makes the J call doubtful. Per the germline V gene, CDR1 is SGHNT and CDR2 is YENEEA. This CDR3 has 15 amino acids.

The chain employs TRBV3-1 and TRBJ2-5; a weak D match, TRBD2 (6 bases). CDR3 length: 15 amino acids. CDR1 is LGHDT, CDR2 YNNKEL, per germline (reference sequence). V was cut by 0 bases and J by 5 bases, with 13 bases left in between. The CDR3 protein is CASSQDPGEGETQYF. The CDR3 nucleotides are TGTGCCAGCAGCCAAGATCCGGGAGAAGGGGAGACCCAGTACTTC.

The V gene is TRBV7-9, the J gene TRBJ2-7; either TRBD1 or TRBD2 may supply D (5 bases each). This CDR3 spans 13 amino acids. The germline V and J ends were trimmed by 10 bases and 10 bases, with 23 bases remaining between them. Germline V gene data show CDR1 as SEHNR and CDR2 as FQNEAQ (reference sequence). CDR3 loop: CANKILGADTQYF. The CDR3 DNA reads TGTGCCAACAAGATCTTAGGAGCGGACACCCAGTACTTC.

This clonotype came up a few times. The genes are TRBV7-9 and TRBJ2-5; unclear D gene. Germline CDR1 SEHNR, CDR2 FQNEAQ (reference sequence). The CDR3 is 15 residues long. Trimming took off 0 bases at V and 2 bases at J, with 10 bases between the two ends. As DNA, the CDR3 is TGTGCCAGCAGCTTAGCGTTCCCGATGCAAGAGACCCAGTACTTC. Translation gives CASSLAFPMQETQYF.

There are a few counts of this clonotype. The V and J genes are TRBV7-6 and TRBJ2-7; 12 bases map to TRBD2. The CDR3 covers 17 residues. J lost 4 bases, V lost 1 base, and 8 bases had no gene match. CDR1 and CDR2 from the germline V gene are SGHVS and FNYEAQ. CDR3: CASSLDLAGGPLYEQYF. The DNA for the CDR3 is TGTGCCAGCAGCTTAGATCTAGCGGGAGGGCCTCTGTACGAGCAGTACTTC.

J is TRBJ2-5 and V is TRBV12-3 or TRBV12-4, with a tentative D call TRBD1 (5 bases). The V end lost 6 bases, the J end lost 5 bases, and 16 bases lay between the germline ends. The CDR3 loop spans 14 amino acids. Written as DNA, the CDR3 is TGTGCCAGCAGCGACAGAGGCCCGACGGAGACCCAGTACTTC. Its translation is CASSDRGPTETQYF.

The rearrangement uses TRBV28 and TRBJ2-7, with D hard to call. The CDR3 runs to 14 residues. Trimming removed 8 bases from V and 6 bases from J, with 20 bases in between. From germline, CDR1 is MDHEN and CDR2 SYDVKM. The CDR3 DNA is TGTGCCAGCGTTTCCCCGGGCGTTTTGGGCGAGCAGTACTTC. Amino acids: CASVSPGVLGEQYF.